A selection of T cell receptor beta chains follows, all from one sample in a study of cytomegalovirus exposure and HLA in healthy donors. TCRdb's copy holds only in-frame clones and misses some; the assay was immunoSEQ multiplex PCR. Found here are some 120,000 clones, roughly three quarters of them singletons; the top ten hold roughly 1.6%. Sequencing used PBMCs. The receptors stem from a woman under 30 in good health and CMV-seronegative. CDR3s leave out the opening cysteine and the closing phenylalanine or tryptophan. Each record gives: J gene, CDR3 length, clone size, V gene, CDR3 protein. Not every row has a clone size; where given, it reads once, few, many or a size class.

TRBJ1-1 11 few TRBV30 AWSRGQQARAF
TRBJ1-3 11 - TRBV6-1 ASNGQFGNTIY
TRBJ1-2 13 - TRBV27 ASSLSRTGGYGYT
TRBJ1-1 13 - TRBV2 ASSESRGTGTEAF
TRBJ1-1 11 - TRBV5-1 ASRGQGNTEAF
TRBJ2-7 15 few TRBV4-2 ASSRGLAGGFTYEQY
TRBJ1-1 13 - TRBV13 ATELPGYGGTEAF
TRBJ1-1 11 few TRBV14 ASSPGRDTEAF
TRBJ2-3 15 - TRBV4-1 ASSQEGGERSSSVQY
TRBJ1-4 12 - TRBV5-4 ASSLAGGSSDLF
TRBJ1-1 13 - TRBV15 ATSNGRVTGTEAF
TRBJ2-3 12 - TRBV10-3 AITPGAGGDTQY
TRBJ1-5 13 - TRBV4-1 ASSRSDTSNQPQH
TRBJ1-1 11 - TRBV10-1 ASSTGLNTEAF
TRBJ1-1 13 - TRBV6-5 ASSYSRSMNTEAF
TRBJ1-4 14 few TRBV4-2 ASSQYLGQGEAELF
TRBJ2-7 14 - TRBV5-1 ASSRNLAGGTYEQY
TRBJ1-1 12 few TRBV6-5 ASSYGQLNTEAF
TRBJ1-5 14 - TRBV27 VSSLQGDYSNQPQH
TRBJ1-5 12 - TRBV5-6 ASSPGQGDQPQH
TRBJ2-1 11 - TRBV2 ASRSGGGNEQF
TRBJ1-6 13 - TRBV2 ASTSGTGVGSPLH
TRBJ1-5 12 - TRBV2 ASSEEQGNQPQH
TRBJ2-3 12 few TRBV5-4 AGQAGGPGDTQY
TRBJ2-1 14 - TRBV5-1 ASSPVSGTVYNEQF
TRBJ1-1 13 - TRBV5-4 ASSLEQGVGTEAF
TRBJ2-1 13 - TRBV7-9 ASSSDRGFWNEQF
TRBJ1-3 11 - TRBV6-6 ASREGPGNTIY
TRBJ2-7 10 - TRBV4-1 ASSHDSYEQY
TRBJ2-1 13 few TRBV5-1 ASSLEPGVGDEQF
TRBJ2-7 11 - TRBV7-9 ASSLDRAYEQY
TRBJ1-1 11 - TRBV6-5 ASSYFRNTEAF
TRBJ1-1 9 few TRBV2 ASRPDTEAF
TRBJ1-1 11 - TRBV2 ASSPRVNTEAF
TRBJ1-5 12 few TRBV2 ASSGQGRNQPQH
TRBJ1-1 13 - TRBV28 ASSLAGMGATEAF
TRBJ2-3 13 - TRBV9 ASSEAGARTDTQY
TRBJ1-2 13 - TRBV28 ASLMTGGLIYGYT
TRBJ2-5 14 - TRBV7-9 ASSLASGGPQETQY
TRBJ2-6 13 - TRBV6-1 ASSETDSGANVLT
TRBJ2-1 10 - TRBV5-1 ASSSQGDEQF
TRBJ2-7 14 - TRBV6-6 ASRNALAGDTYEQY
TRBJ1-5 10 - TRBV9 ASGGGNQPQH
TRBJ2-2 12 few TRBV11-3 ASSLQGNTGELF
TRBJ2-1 14 - TRBV10-3 AIRDSGPNTYNEQF
TRBJ2-2 11 - TRBV10-3 AISDETAGELF
TRBJ2-1 13 once TRBV18 ASSPSLAHYNEQF
TRBJ1-4 16 - TRBV30 AWSGLVGQGASNEKLF
TRBJ2-7 13 - TRBV28 ASSSRTGLSYEQY
TRBJ2-7 13 - TRBV29-1 SVATGGLRGYEQY
TRBJ1-1 13 - TRBV9 ASSVTGQRNTEAF
TRBJ2-3 15 - TRBV14 ASSQGRRGKSTDTQY
TRBJ2-7 12 - TRBV7-7 ASSSGTGVLEQY
TRBJ2-7 14 - TRBV27 ASSSNRDRGGNEQY